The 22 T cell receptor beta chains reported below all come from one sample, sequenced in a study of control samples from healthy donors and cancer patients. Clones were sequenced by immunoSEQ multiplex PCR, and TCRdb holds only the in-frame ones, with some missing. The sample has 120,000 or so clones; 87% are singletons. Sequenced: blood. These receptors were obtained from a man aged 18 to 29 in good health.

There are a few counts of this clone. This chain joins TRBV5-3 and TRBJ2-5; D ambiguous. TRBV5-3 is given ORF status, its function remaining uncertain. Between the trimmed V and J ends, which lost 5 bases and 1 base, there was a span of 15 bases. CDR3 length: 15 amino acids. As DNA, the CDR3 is TGTGCCAGAAGGGCTCATCAGAAGCCCCAAGAGACCCAGTACTTC. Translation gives CARRAHQKPQETQYF.

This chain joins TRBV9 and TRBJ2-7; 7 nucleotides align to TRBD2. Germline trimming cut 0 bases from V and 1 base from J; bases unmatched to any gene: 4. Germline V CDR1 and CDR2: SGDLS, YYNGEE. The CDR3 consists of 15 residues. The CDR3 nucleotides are TGTGCCAGCAGCGTAGGGGCTAGCGGTTCCTACGAGCAGTACTTC. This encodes CASSVGASGSYEQYF. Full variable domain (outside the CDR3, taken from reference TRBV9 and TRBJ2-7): DSGVTQTPKHLITATGQRVTLRCSPRSGDLSVYWYQQSLDQGLQFLIQYYNGEERAKGNILERFSAQQFPDLHSELNLSSLELGDSALYFCASSVGASGSYEQYFGPGTRLTVT.

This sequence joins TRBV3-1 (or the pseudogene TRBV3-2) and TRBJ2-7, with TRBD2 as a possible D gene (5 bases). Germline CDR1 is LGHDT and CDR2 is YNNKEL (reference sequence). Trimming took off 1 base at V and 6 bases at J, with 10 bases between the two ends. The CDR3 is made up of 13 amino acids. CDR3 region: CASSQARVGEQYF. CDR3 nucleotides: TGTGCCAGCAGCCAAGCGAGGGTCGGCGAGCAGTACTTC.

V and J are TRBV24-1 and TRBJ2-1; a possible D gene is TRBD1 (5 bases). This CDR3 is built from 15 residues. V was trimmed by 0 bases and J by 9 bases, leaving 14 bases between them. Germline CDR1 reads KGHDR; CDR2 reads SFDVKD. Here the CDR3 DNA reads TGTGCCACCAGTGATTTGGAGTCCAGGGTGGGTGAGCAGTTCTTC. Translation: CATSDLESRVGEQFF.

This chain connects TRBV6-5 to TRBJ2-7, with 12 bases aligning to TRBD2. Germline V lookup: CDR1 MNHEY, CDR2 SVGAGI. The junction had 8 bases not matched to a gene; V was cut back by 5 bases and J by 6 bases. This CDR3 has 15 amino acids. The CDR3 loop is CASSPTSGSFPEQYF. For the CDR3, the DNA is TGTGCCAGCAGTCCGACTAGCGGGAGCTTTCCCGAGCAGTACTTC.

The CDR3 is CSVESPPLNEQFF. The CDR3 region has the DNA TGCAGCGTTGAATCCCCACCGCTCAATGAGCAGTTCTTC. The chain carries TRBV29-1 and TRBJ2-1; unclear D gene. The CDR3 contains 13 residues. V was pared by 2 bases and J by 6 bases, with 11 bases between. CDR1 and CDR2 (germline): SQVTM, ANQGSEA.

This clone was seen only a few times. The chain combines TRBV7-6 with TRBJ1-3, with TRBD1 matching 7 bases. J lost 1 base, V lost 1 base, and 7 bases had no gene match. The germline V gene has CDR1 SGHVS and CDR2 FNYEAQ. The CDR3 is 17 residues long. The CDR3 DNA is TGTGCCAGCAGCTTAGAGGGGACAGTTGCTTCTGGAAACACCATATATTTT. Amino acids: CASSLEGTVASGNTIYF.

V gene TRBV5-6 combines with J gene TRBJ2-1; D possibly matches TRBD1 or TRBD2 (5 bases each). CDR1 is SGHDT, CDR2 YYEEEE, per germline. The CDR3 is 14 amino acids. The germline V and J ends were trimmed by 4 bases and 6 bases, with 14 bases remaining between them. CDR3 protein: CASSPSGLGNEQFF. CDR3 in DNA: TGTGCCAGCAGCCCTTCGGGGCTGGGCAATGAGCAGTTCTTC.

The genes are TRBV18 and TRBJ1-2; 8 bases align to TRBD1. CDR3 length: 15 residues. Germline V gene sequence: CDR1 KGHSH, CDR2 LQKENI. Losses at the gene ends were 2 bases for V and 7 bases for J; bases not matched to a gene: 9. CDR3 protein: CASSPLQKQGAGYTF. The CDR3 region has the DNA TGTGCCAGCTCACCATTACAAAAGCAGGGGGCTGGCTACACCTTC. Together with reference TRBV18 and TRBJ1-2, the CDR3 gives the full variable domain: NAGVMQNPRHLVRRRGQEARLRCSPMKGHSHVYWYRQLPEEGLKFMVYLQKENIIDESGMPKERFSAEFPKEGPSILRIQQVVRGDSAAYFCASSPLQKQGAGYTFGSGTRLTVV.

The CDR3, as DNA: TGTGCCAGCAGCTCCTCTGGAGGGGCGGGGACCTTC. Protein: CASSSSGGAGTF. The gene calls are TRBV11-2 and TRBJ1-2, with a tentative D call TRBD1 (5 bases). The CDR3 extends over 12 amino acids. Germline lookup yields CDR1 SGHAT and CDR2 FQNNGV. V lost 4 bases and J lost 14, with 17 bases in between. Variable domain in full (rest from reference TRBV11-2 and TRBJ1-2): EAGVAQSPRYKIIEKRQSVAFWCNPISGHATLYWYQQILGQGPKLLIQFQNNGVVDDSQLPKDRFSAERLKGVDSTLKIQPAKLEDSAVYLCASSSSGGAGTFGSGTRLTVV.

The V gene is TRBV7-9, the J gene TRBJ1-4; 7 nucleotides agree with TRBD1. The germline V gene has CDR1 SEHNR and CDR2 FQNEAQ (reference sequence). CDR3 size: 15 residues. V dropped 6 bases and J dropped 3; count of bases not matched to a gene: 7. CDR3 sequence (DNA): TGTGCCAGCAGGACCACCGGGACAGCTAATGAAAAACTGTTTTTT. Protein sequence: CASRTTGTANEKLFF.

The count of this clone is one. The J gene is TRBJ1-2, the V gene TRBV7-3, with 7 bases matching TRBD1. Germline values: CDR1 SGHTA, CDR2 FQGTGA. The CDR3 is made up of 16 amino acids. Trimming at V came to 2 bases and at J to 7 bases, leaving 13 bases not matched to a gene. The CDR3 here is CASSLSGREGARGYTF. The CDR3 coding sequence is TGTGCCAGCAGCTTATCCGGCCGCGAGGGGGCGCGTGGCTACACCTTC.

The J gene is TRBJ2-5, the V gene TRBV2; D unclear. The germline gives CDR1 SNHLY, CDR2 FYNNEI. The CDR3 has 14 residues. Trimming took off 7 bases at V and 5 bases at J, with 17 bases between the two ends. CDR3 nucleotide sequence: TGTGCCAGCAAGGCTAACGGCAGGTCGGAGACCCAGTACTTC. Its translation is CASKANGRSETQYF.

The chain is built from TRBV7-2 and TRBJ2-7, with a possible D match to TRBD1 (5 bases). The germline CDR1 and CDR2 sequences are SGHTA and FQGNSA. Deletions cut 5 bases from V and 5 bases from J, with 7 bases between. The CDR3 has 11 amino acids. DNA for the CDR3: TGTGCCAGCAGCAGGGGTCACGAGCAGTACTTC. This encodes CASSRGHEQYF. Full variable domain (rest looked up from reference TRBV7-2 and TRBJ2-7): GAGVSQSPSNKVTEKGKDVELRCDPISGHTALYWYRQSLGQGLEFLIYFQGNSAPDKSGLPSDRFSAERTGGSVSTLTIQRTQQEDSAVYLCASSRGHEQYFGPGTRLTVT.

This CDR3 is CASSFGTGNTEAFF. The CDR3 DNA reads TGTGCCAGCAGTTTCGGAACGGGGAACACTGAAGCTTTCTTT. The gene calls are TRBV28 and TRBJ1-1; D ambiguous. V was trimmed by 3 bases and J by 1 base, leaving 9 bases between them. Per germline, CDR1 MDHEN and CDR2 SYDVKM. This CDR3 spans 14 amino acids.

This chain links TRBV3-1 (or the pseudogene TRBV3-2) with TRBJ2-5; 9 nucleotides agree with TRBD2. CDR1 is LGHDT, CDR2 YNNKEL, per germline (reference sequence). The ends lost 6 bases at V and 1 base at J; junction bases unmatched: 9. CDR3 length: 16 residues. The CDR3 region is CASRRTSDGSQETQYF. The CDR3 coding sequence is TGTGCCAGCAGGCGGACTAGCGACGGTTCCCAAGAGACCCAGTACTTC.

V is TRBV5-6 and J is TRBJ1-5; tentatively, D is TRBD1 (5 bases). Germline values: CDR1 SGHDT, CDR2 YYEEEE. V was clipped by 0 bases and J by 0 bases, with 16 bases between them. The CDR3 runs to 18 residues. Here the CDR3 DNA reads TGTGCCAGCAGCTTGGCCGACAGAAACTCCTATAGCAATCAGCCCCAGCATTTT. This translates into CASSLADRNSYSNQPQHF.

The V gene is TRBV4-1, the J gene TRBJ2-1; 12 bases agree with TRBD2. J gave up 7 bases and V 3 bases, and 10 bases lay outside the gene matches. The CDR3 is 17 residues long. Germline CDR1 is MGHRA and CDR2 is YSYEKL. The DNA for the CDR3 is TGCGCCAGCAGCCATGATAGGACTAGCGGGATCGGGAATGAGCAGTTCTTC. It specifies CASSHDRTSGIGNEQFF.

CDR3: CASKVGRISSYEQYF. The DNA of the CDR3 is TGTGCCAGCAAAGTGGGCAGGATCAGCTCCTACGAGCAGTACTTC. The V and J genes are TRBV5-6 and TRBJ2-7; no clear D. From germline, CDR1 is SGHDT and CDR2 YYEEEE. V lost 6 bases and J 0 bases, leaving 16 bases between the germline ends. The CDR3 runs 15 residues.

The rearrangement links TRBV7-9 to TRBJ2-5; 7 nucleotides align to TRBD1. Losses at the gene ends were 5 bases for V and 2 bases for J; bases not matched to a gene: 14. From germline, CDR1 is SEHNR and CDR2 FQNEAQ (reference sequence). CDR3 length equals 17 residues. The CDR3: CASSKPTGMTGQETQYF. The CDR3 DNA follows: TGTGCCAGCAGCAAACCGACAGGGATGACGGGGCAAGAGACCCAGTACTTC. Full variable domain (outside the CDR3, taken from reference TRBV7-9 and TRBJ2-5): DTGVSQNPRHKITKRGQNVTFRCDPISEHNRLYWYRQTLGQGPEFLTYFQNEAQLEKSRLLSDRFSAERPKGSFSTLEIQRTEQGDSAMYLCASSKPTGMTGQETQYFGPGTRLLVL.

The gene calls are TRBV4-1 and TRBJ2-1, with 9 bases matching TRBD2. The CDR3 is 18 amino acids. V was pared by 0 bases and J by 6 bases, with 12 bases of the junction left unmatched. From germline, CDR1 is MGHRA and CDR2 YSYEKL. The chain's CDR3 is CASSQDRSGTSPRNEQFF. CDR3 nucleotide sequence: TGCGCCAGCAGCCAAGATCGGTCAGGGACTAGCCCCCGCAATGAGCAGTTCTTC.

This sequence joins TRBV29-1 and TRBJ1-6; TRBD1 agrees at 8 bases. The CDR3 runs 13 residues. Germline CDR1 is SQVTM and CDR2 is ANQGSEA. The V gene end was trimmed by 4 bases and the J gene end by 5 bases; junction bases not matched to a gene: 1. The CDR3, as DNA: TGCAGCGTTGGGACAGGGAATAATTCACCCCTCCACTTT. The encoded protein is CSVGTGNNSPLHF.